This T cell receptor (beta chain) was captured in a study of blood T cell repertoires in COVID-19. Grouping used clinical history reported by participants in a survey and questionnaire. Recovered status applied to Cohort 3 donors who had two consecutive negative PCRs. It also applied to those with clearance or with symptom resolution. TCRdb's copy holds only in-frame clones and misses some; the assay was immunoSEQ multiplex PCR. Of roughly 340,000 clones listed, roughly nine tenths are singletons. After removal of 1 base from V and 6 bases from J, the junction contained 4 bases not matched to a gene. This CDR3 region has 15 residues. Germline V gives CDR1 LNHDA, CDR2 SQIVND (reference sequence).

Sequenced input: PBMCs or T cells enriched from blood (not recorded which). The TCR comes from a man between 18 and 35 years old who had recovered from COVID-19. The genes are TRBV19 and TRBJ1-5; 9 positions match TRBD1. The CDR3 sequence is CASSIGDRVGQPQHF. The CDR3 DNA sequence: TGTGCCAGTAGTATAGGGGACAGGGTGGGTCAGCCCCAGCATTTT.